This T cell receptor (beta chain) stems from a study of tumour-infiltrating T cells in Burkitt lymphoma. At the level of the study: All epidemiological Burkitt lymphoma subtypes were represented in the cohort. Survival, overall and progression-free, tracked with productive clonality. Study-level points and caveats: Several public clonotypes were shared across many Burkitt lymphoma patients.

Method: immunoSEQ multiplex PCR; TCRdb's copy keeps in-frame clones and lacks some. The sample carries 3,500 to 4,000 clones, 15% to 20% recorded once. Comment on this clone: The antigen is not known.

The length of the CDR3 is 15 residues. Germline values: CDR1 LNHDA, CDR2 SQIVND (reference sequence). V was cut by 3 bases and J by 1 base, with 12 bases left in between. Material for sequencing was tumor tissue. The origin of this receptor is a human donor with Burkitt lymphoma. The chain employs TRBV19 and TRBJ1-1; D remains ambiguous. As DNA, the CDR3 is TGTGCCAGTAGTATTGTCGAGGTTCCGAACACTGAAGCTTTCTTT. It translates to CASSIVEVPNTEAFF.